This T cell receptor (beta chain) was identified during a study of vaccination effects on CD4 cells after COVID-19. Profiling relied on immunoSEQ multiplex PCR, and the TCRdb table lists in-frame clones only, not all of them. The data contain over 25,000 clones, about 81% of them singletons. Note on this clone: Its target is not known.

Antigen-specific CD4+ T cells were first expanded with viral peptide pools by the ViraFEST assay and only then sequenced. An approximately ten-day culture period preceded the isolation of CD4+ T cells. Nobody among the vaccine recipients had prior SARS-CoV-2 infection (nucleocapsid antibodies were negative). Half-medium exchanges with IL-2 medium took place on days 3 and 7. The source of this sequence is a human donor who received a COVID-19 vaccine. Material: CD4+ T cells from PBMCs cultured with SARS-CoV-2 spike peptides, obtained before COVID-19 vaccination.

The CDR3 DNA reads as TGTGCCAGTAGTACCCGGACAGACCACTACTACAATGAGCAGTTCTTC. Its translation: CASSTRTDHYYNEQFF. The V call is TRBV19, the J call TRBJ2-1, with D perhaps matching TRBD1 (6 bases). V gave up 4 bases and J gave up 3 bases, with 16 bases separating them. Germline CDR1 reads LNHDA; CDR2 reads SQIVND (reference sequence). The CDR3 covers 16 residues.